The clone carrying this T cell receptor (beta chain) was recorded a few times. Sequencing used immunoSEQ multiplex PCR; TCRdb keeps in-frame clones, though not all of them. The sample has some 350,000 clones, roughly nine tenths seen once. The sample comes from a study of blood T cell repertoires in COVID-19. Recovered Cohort 3 donors showed two negative PCRs, clearance, or symptom resolution. The CDR3 is 16 residues long. Looked up from germline, CDR1 is LNHDA and CDR2 is SQIVND (reference sequence). Trimming removed 1 base at V and 0 bases at J, with 7 bases between. J is TRBJ2-6 and V is TRBV19; the D is unclear. What was sequenced was PBMCs or T cells enriched from blood (not recorded which). This clonotype was obtained from a young woman who had recovered from COVID-19. CDR3 in amino acids: CASSIGLNSGANVLTF. The CDR3 DNA reads as TGTGCCAGTAGTATAGGGCTCAACTCTGGGGCCAACGTCCTGACTTTC.